These 23 T cell receptor beta chains originate from one sample sequenced in a study of blood T cell repertoires in COVID-19. Repertoires were generated with immunoSEQ multiplex PCR, while TCRdb's copy carries only in-frame clones and drops some. The sample has fewer than 500,000 clones; roughly 80% are singletons. Sequencing was carried out using peripheral blood. Source of these receptors: a human donor with acute or convalescent COVID-19. The donor label of this sample is uncertain.

The chain recombines TRBV5-1 with TRBJ1-3; 9 bases line up with TRBD1. V gave up 4 bases and J gave up 4 bases; unmatched junction bases: 6. The CDR3 has 15 amino acids. The germline V gene encodes CDR1 SGHRS and CDR2 YFSETQ. DNA of the CDR3: TGCGCCAGCAGCCAGAGGACAGGGGTCGGAAACACCATATATTTT. This gives the protein CASSQRTGVGNTIYF.

The chain carries TRBV21-1 and TRBJ2-7; no DNA check was done on the table's D call, TRBD2. TRBV21-1 is a listed pseudogene. The CDR3 totals 16 residues. CDR3: CASSKAAGLAKHEQYF. In DNA form, the CDR3 reads TGTGCCAGCAGCAAAGCGGCCGGACTAGCGAAGCACGAGCAGTACTTC.

This sequence joins TRBV7-8 and TRBJ1-3; TRBD1 might be the D (5 bases). V lost 1 base and J 1 base, leaving 8 bases between the germline ends. The germline CDR1 and CDR2 sequences are SGHVS and FQNEAQ. The CDR3 sequence is 15 residues long. The CDR3 nucleotides read TGTGCCAGCAGCTTAGTCAGGGCGTCTGGAAACACCATATATTTT. It is translated as CASSLVRASGNTIYF.

The chain carries TRBV19 and TRBJ2-6; D is undetermined. The CDR3 contains 13 residues. The germline V gene has CDR1 LNHDA and CDR2 SQIVND (reference sequence). The germline V and J ends were trimmed by 8 bases and 0 bases, with 5 bases remaining between them. The CDR3 sequence is CASRDSGANVLTF. Written as DNA, the CDR3 is TGTGCCAGTCGAGACTCTGGGGCCAACGTCCTGACTTTC.

This sequence joins TRBV6-5 and TRBJ2-1; possibly TRBD2 for D (5 bases). With 2 bases removed from V and 0 bases from J, the gap between germline ends came to 8 bases. There are 15 residues in the CDR3. The V gene's germline CDR1 is MNHEY and CDR2 SVGAGI. The CDR3 region is CASSYEGNSYNEQFF. The CDR3 coding sequence is TGTGCCAGCAGTTACGAGGGAAACTCCTACAATGAGCAGTTCTTC.

The chain carries TRBV27 and TRBJ1-1, with 7 bases that match TRBD1. J gave up 2 bases and V 1 base, and 13 bases lay outside the gene matches. CDR1 is MNHEY and CDR2 is SMNVEV in the germline V gene (reference sequence). This CDR3 comprises 18 residues. This CDR3 reads CASSLLWRGRRGNTEAFF. Here the CDR3 DNA reads TGTGCCAGCAGTTTATTGTGGAGGGGGCGGCGGGGAAACACTGAAGCTTTCTTT.

This chain uses TRBV19 with TRBJ1-5; 8 bases fit TRBD1. Germline values: CDR1 LNHDA, CDR2 SQIVND (reference sequence). The CDR3 consists of 23 residues. V lost 1 base, J lost 1 base, and 24 bases stayed unmatched. In DNA form, the CDR3 reads TGTGCCAGTAGTATAGTGAATTTGGGACGTCAGGGGGCGATCAATCTGAGCAATCAGCCCCAGCATTTT. This gives the protein CASSIVNLGRQGAINLSNQPQHF. The whole variable domain, filled in from reference TRBV19 and TRBJ1-5, reads DGGITQSPKYLFRKEGQNVTLSCEQNLNHDAMYWYRQDPGQGLRLIYYSQIVNDFQKGDIAEGYSVSREKKESFPLTVTSAQKNPTAFYLCASSIVNLGRQGAINLSNQPQHFGDGTRLSIL.

This sequence joins TRBV27 and TRBJ2-7, with TRBD1 matching 7 bases. The germline gives CDR1 MNHEY, CDR2 SMNVEV (reference sequence). Losses at the gene ends were 6 bases for V and 6 bases for J; bases not matched to a gene: 11. The CDR3 is made up of 14 amino acids. DNA of the CDR3: TGTGCCAGCAGCCCGACAGGGTGGAGGCTCGAGCAGTACTTC. Its translation: CASSPTGWRLEQYF.

V and J are TRBV7-2 and TRBJ1-6; D is possibly TRBD1 (6 bases). Germline lookup yields CDR1 SGHTA and CDR2 FQGNSA. V was shortened by 1 base and J by 9 bases, with 10 bases between the two germline ends. This CDR3 has 14 amino acids. This CDR3 is CASSLGQATSPLHF. The CDR3 DNA sequence: TGTGCCAGCAGCTTAGGACAGGCAACTTCACCCCTCCACTTT.

About this clone itself: This same CDR3 is encoded by further DNA sequences in the sample. CDR3 loop: CAWSVGGLGNQPQHF. In DNA form, the CDR3 reads TGTGCCTGGAGTGTAGGAGGGCTGGGCAATCAGCCCCAGCATTTT. The V call is TRBV30, the J call TRBJ1-5; D unclear. This CDR3 is 15 amino acids long. Germline-derived CDR1 and CDR2 are GTSNPN and SVGIG (reference sequence). Trimming took off 0 bases at V and 2 bases at J, with 11 bases between the two ends.

The chain links TRBV20-1 to TRBJ1-4; D is ambiguous. This CDR3 is built from 11 residues. The germline V gene has CDR1 DFQATT and CDR2 SNEGSKA (reference sequence). Trimming left V 5 bases short and J 8 bases short, with 9 bases between. The CDR3 DNA reads TGCAGTGCTGCAGTCGTGGAAAAACTGTTTTTT. Its protein is CSAAVVEKLFF.

The rearrangement uses TRBV18 and TRBJ1-6; perhaps TRBD1 as D (5 bases). V was pared by 4 bases and J by 6 bases, with 10 bases between. Germline CDR1 is KGHSH and CDR2 is LQKENI. The CDR3 length is 14 residues. CDR3 nucleotides: TGTGCCAGCTCACAACAGGCAATTAATTCACCCCTCCACTTT. Residues: CASSQQAINSPLHF.

The chain combines TRBV7-2 with TRBJ2-5; 9 bases align to TRBD2. V was clipped by 5 bases and J by 5 bases; unmatched bases: 12. Germline V gene data show CDR1 as SGHTA and CDR2 as FQGNSA. The CDR3 spans 16 residues. The CDR3 DNA follows: TGTGCCAGCAGCGTGGCGGGAGGGGGGGCCTTGGAGACCCAGTACTTC. This codes for CASSVAGGGALETQYF.

The chain combines TRBV4-1 with TRBJ1-1, with 7 nucleotides matching TRBD1. The CDR3 has 15 residues. The junction had 4 bases not matched to a gene; V was cut back by 2 bases and J by 1 base. From germline, CDR1 is MGHRA and CDR2 YSYEKL. CDR3 sequence: CASSQSGTANTEAFF. The CDR3 DNA follows: TGCGCCAGCAGCCAATCCGGGACAGCGAACACTGAAGCTTTCTTT.

J is TRBJ1-4 and V is TRBV6-5; D remains ambiguous. The ends were cut back, 5 bases at V and 4 bases at J, with 8 bases in the middle. This CDR3 region has 13 residues. In germline, CDR1 is MNHEY, CDR2 SVGAGI. The CDR3 bases are TGTGCCAGCAGTAGGACTTTTAATGAAAAACTGTTTTTT. It translates to CASSRTFNEKLFF.

This clone showed up just once. The gene calls are TRBV9 and TRBJ1-6; D remains ambiguous. The V gene's germline CDR1 is SGDLS and CDR2 YYNGEE. CDR3 length: 14 amino acids. Trimming left V 4 bases short and J 7 bases short, with 12 bases between. The CDR3 here is CASSTRAGNSPLHF. CDR3 sequence (DNA): TGTGCCAGCAGCACAAGGGCGGGGAATTCACCCCTCCACTTT.

J is TRBJ2-1 and V is TRBV7-2; 7 bases map to TRBD2. CDR1 is SGHTA, CDR2 FQGNSA, per germline. V was pared by 3 bases and J by 3 bases, with 8 bases of the junction left unmatched. The CDR3 sequence is 16 residues long. CDR3 protein: CASSLISGPYYNEQFF. The CDR3 nucleotides read TGTGCCAGCAGCTTGATTAGCGGGCCCTACTACAATGAGCAGTTCTTC.

This clone was seen a single time. The chain couples TRBV2 to TRBJ2-1, with 8 bases lining up with TRBD2. V lost 6 bases, J lost 10 bases, and 11 bases stayed unmatched. Germline V lookup: CDR1 SNHLY, CDR2 FYNNEI. This CDR3 is built from 14 residues. This CDR3 reads CASSSGLARKEQFF. In DNA, the CDR3 is TGTGCCAGCAGCTCCGGACTAGCCCGTAAGGAGCAGTTCTTC.

The chain carries TRBV29-1 and TRBJ2-5, with D possibly TRBD2 on 6 matching bases. V lost 6 bases, J lost 5 bases, and 19 bases lay in between. CDR1 is SQVTM, CDR2 ANQGSEA, per germline. The CDR3 has 14 amino acids. CDR3 loop: CSVPGPTRGETQYF. DNA for the CDR3: TGCAGCGTCCCCGGACCCACCCGGGGGGAGACCCAGTACTTC.

This clone was counted a single time. The chain links TRBV6-5 to TRBJ2-1; D unclear. V was pared by 5 bases and J by 5 bases, with 10 bases between. Looked up from germline, CDR1 is MNHEY and CDR2 is SVGAGI. The CDR3 length is 13 residues. The CDR3 sequence is CASSPLPNNEQFF. The CDR3 nucleotides are TGTGCCAGCAGTCCCCTACCAAACAATGAGCAGTTCTTC.

For the CDR3, the DNA is TGTGCCAGTATCGGGGACAGCGCCTCTGTCAACTATGGCTACACCTTC. Its protein is CASIGDSASVNYGYTF. V usage is TRBV19 and J usage is TRBJ1-2; 7 bases are shared with TRBD1. Germline V CDR1 and CDR2: LNHDA, SQIVND (reference sequence). The trim removed 7 bases at V and 2 bases at J, leaving 13 bases unmatched. CDR3 length: 16 residues.

The rearrangement joins TRBV5-1 to TRBJ2-7; 7 bases are a match to TRBD1. Germline CDR1 reads SGHRS; CDR2 reads YFSETQ. The CDR3 runs to 14 residues. V gave up 5 bases and J gave up 7 bases; unmatched junction bases: 12. The CDR3 here is CASRSGTDGREQYF. The CDR3 nucleotides read TGCGCCAGCAGGTCTGGGACAGATGGACGGGAGCAGTACTTC.

The chain employs TRBV19 and TRBJ1-2, with D possibly TRBD1 on 6 matching bases. Per germline, CDR1 LNHDA and CDR2 SQIVND (reference sequence). This CDR3 is built from 15 residues. Trimming removed 0 bases at V and 7 bases at J, with 15 bases between. This CDR3 is CASSIDSTGFSGYTF. The CDR3 nucleotides are TGTGCCAGTAGTATAGATTCGACAGGTTTTTCTGGCTACACCTTC.